These 6 T cell receptor beta chains share one sample of origin, sequenced in a study of blood T cell repertoires in COVID-19. Profiling relied on immunoSEQ multiplex PCR, and the TCRdb table lists in-frame clones only, not all of them. This sample has 85,000 to 100,000 clones, with around 85% found just once. The sequenced sample consisted of peripheral blood. The receptors stem from a woman between 55 and 75 years old with acute or convalescent COVID-19.

The chain recombines TRBV4-2 with TRBJ1-6; D is unclear. V was pared by 0 bases and J by 5 bases, with 5 bases between. CDR1 and CDR2 from the germline V gene are LGHNA and YNFKEQ. The CDR3 is made up of 14 amino acids. The CDR3 nucleotides are TGTGCCAGCAGCCAAGAATCCGATAATTCACCCCTCCACTTT. Its translation: CASSQESDNSPLHF.

The chain joins TRBV6-4 to TRBJ1-2, with 8 bases matching TRBD1. The CDR3 extends over 16 amino acids. After removal of 2 bases from V and 7 bases from J, the junction contained 12 bases not matched to a gene. CDR1 MRHNA and CDR2 SNTAGT come from the germline V gene. The CDR3 region is CASSDEVGQGPSGYTF. The CDR3 nucleotides are TGTGCCAGCAGTGACGAAGTAGGACAGGGTCCTTCTGGCTACACCTTC.

The V and J genes are TRBV3-1 (or the pseudogene TRBV3-2) and TRBJ1-1, with TRBD1 as a possible D gene (5 bases). Germline V gene sequence: CDR1 LGHDT, CDR2 YNNKEL (reference sequence). The CDR3 runs 14 residues. V lost 3 bases and J 2 bases, leaving 10 bases between the germline ends. CDR3: CASSHRGPNTEAFF. The CDR3 DNA reads as TGTGCCAGCAGCCATAGGGGCCCTAACACTGAAGCTTTCTTT.

V gene TRBV28 combines with J gene TRBJ2-3, with TRBD2 identical over 7 bases. The CDR3 extends over 14 amino acids. Germline CDR1 and CDR2: MDHEN and SYDVKM. Germline trimming cut 5 bases from V and 2 bases from J; bases unmatched to any gene: 4. This CDR3 is CASSPGGNTDTQYF. CDR3 nucleotide sequence: TGTGCCAGCAGTCCGGGGGGAAACACAGATACGCAGTATTTT.

The gene calls are TRBV24-1 and TRBJ1-2; TRBD1 aligns across 9 bases. V was clipped by 2 bases and J by 4 bases; unmatched bases: 10. CDR3 length: 17 amino acids. The germline V gene has CDR1 KGHDR and CDR2 SFDVKD. CDR3 region: CATSDSRGQGIPYGYTF. The CDR3, as DNA: TGTGCCACCAGTGATTCCCGGGGACAGGGAATCCCCTATGGCTACACCTTC.

The chain employs TRBV7-9 and TRBJ2-7; TRBD1 is a possible D gene (6 bases). Germline CDR1 is SEHNR and CDR2 is FQNEAQ (reference sequence). CDR3 length equals 13 residues. Trimming left V 5 bases short and J 4 bases short, with 12 bases between. CDR3 protein: CASSPTGWYEQYF. The CDR3 bases are TGTGCCAGCAGCCCCACAGGGTGGTACGAGCAGTACTTC. The variable domain in full, with the rest retrieved from reference TRBV7-9 and TRBJ2-7, is DTGVSQNPRHKITKRGQNVTFRCDPISEHNRLYWYRQTLGQGPEFLTYFQNEAQLEKSRLLSDRFSAERPKGSFSTLEIQRTEQGDSAMYLCASSPTGWYEQYFGPGTRLTVT.